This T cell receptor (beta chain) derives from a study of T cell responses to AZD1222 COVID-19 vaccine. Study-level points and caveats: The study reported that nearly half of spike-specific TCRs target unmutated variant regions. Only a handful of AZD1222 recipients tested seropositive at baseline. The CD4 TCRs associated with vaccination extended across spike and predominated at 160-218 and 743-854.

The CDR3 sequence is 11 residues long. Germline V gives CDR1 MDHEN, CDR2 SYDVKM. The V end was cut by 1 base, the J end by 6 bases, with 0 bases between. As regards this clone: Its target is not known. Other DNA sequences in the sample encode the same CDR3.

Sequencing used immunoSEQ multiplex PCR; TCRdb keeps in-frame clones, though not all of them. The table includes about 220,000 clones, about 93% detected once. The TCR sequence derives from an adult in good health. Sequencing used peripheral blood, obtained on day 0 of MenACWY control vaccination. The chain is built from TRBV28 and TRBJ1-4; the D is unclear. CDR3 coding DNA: TGTGCCAGCAGTTTATATGAAAAACTGTTTTTT. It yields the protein CASSLYEKLFF. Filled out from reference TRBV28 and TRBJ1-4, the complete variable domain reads DVKVTQSSRYLVKRTGEKVFLECVQDMDHENMFWYRQDPGLGLRLIYFSYDVKMKEKGDIPEGYSVSREKKERFSLILESASTNQTSMYLCASSLYEKLFFGSGTQLSVL.